The 22 T cell receptor beta chains given below trace back to one sample, sequenced in a study of PD-1 blockade in mismatch repair-deficient tumors. Sequencing was performed with immunoSEQ multiplex PCR; in TCRdb, only in-frame clones are kept and a portion is missing. The sample records about 130,000 clones, 88% being singletons. This material consisted of peripheral blood, taken roughly 70 weeks after starting pembrolizumab. These receptors were taken from an adult with mismatch repair-deficient cancer.

The chain couples TRBV30 to TRBJ2-1; D is ambiguous. Trimming removed 3 bases from V and 7 bases from J, with 7 bases in between. Germline values: CDR1 GTSNPN, CDR2 SVGIG (reference sequence). The CDR3 has 11 residues. CDR3 residues: CAWSPGNEQFF. In nucleotides, the CDR3 is TGTGCCTGGAGCCCGGGTAATGAGCAGTTCTTC.

J is TRBJ2-2 and V is TRBV7-9; TRBD1 matches at 8 bases. V shed 6 bases and J 1 base; nucleotides not matched to a gene: 4. CDR3 length: 15 amino acids. Germline CDR1 and CDR2: SEHNR and FQNEAQ (reference sequence). The CDR3 spells CASSPGGRNTGELFF. The CDR3 region has the DNA TGTGCCAGCAGTCCAGGGGGCCGGAACACCGGGGAGCTGTTTTTT.

The chain has TRBV6-5 and TRBJ1-2; D is unresolved. Trimming took off 0 bases at V and 4 bases at J, with 9 bases between the two ends. Per the germline V gene, CDR1 is MNHEY and CDR2 is SVGAGI. The CDR3 is made up of 14 amino acids. Here the CDR3 DNA reads TGTGCCAGCAGTTACTCGAGTCAGCTCTATGGCTACACCTTC. Residues: CASSYSSQLYGYTF.

The chain couples TRBV29-1 to TRBJ2-2, with 9 nucleotides matching TRBD1. Germline CDR1 and CDR2: SQVTM and ANQGSEA. Trimming cost V 3 bases and J 4 bases; bases outside gene matches: 3. The CDR3 loop spans 14 amino acids. The CDR3 sequence is CSVERDRVTGELFF. The CDR3 DNA sequence: TGCAGCGTTGAGAGGGACAGGGTCACCGGGGAGCTGTTTTTT.

This chain joins TRBV6-5 and TRBJ2-1; D is ambiguous. CDR1 is MNHEY, CDR2 SVGAGI, per germline. Trimming cost V 0 bases and J 6 bases, with 6 bases left between them. The CDR3 is 13 amino acids. The DNA of the CDR3 is TGTGCCAGCAGTTACTCGACGAGCAATGAGCAGTTCTTC. Its translation: CASSYSTSNEQFF.

This clone was detected a few times. The V gene is TRBV5-1, the J gene TRBJ2-7; unclear D gene. Trimming pared 0 bases from V and 2 bases from J, leaving 12 bases between. Looked up from germline, CDR1 is SGHRS and CDR2 is YFSETQ. The CDR3 contains 15 residues. CDR3 protein: CASSLVSGFAYEQYF. The CDR3, as DNA: TGCGCCAGCAGCTTGGTGTCAGGATTTGCCTACGAGCAGTACTTC.

The chain couples TRBV29-1 to TRBJ2-7; 9 nucleotides agree with TRBD1. J was trimmed by 5 bases and V by 1 base; bases with no gene match: 3. The CDR3 has 13 residues. Germline V gene sequence: CDR1 SQVTM, CDR2 ANQGSEA. The CDR3 sequence: CSVEVTGGNEQYF. In DNA form, the CDR3 reads TGCAGCGTTGAAGTTACAGGGGGCAACGAGCAGTACTTC.

V usage is TRBV6-6 and J usage is TRBJ2-1, with 9 nucleotides matching TRBD2. V lost 8 bases to trimming and J lost 7 bases; unmatched junction nucleotides: 9. This CDR3 comprises 14 residues. The germline CDR1 and CDR2 sequences are MNHNY and SVGAGI (reference sequence). In DNA, the CDR3 is TGTGCCAGCGGAGCGGGAGGTATTTCGAATGAGCAGTTCTTC. Residues: CASGAGGISNEQFF.

The chain joins TRBV19 to TRBJ2-1, with 12 nucleotides matching TRBD2. CDR3 length equals 14 residues. The germline V gene encodes CDR1 LNHDA and CDR2 SQIVND (reference sequence). The junction had 3 bases not matched to a gene; V was cut back by 9 bases and J by 3 bases. CDR3 in amino acids: CASTTSGSYNEQFF. As DNA, the CDR3 is TGTGCCAGCACGACTAGCGGGAGCTACAATGAGCAGTTCTTC.

The chain has TRBV19 and TRBJ1-2; TRBD1 matches at 9 bases. V was pared by 6 bases and J by 7 bases, with 18 bases of the junction left unmatched. The CDR3 sequence is 17 residues long. CDR1 LNHDA and CDR2 SQIVND come from the germline V gene (reference sequence). The CDR3: CASRHPSGQGINRGYTF. The CDR3 DNA follows: TGTGCCAGTAGACACCCTTCGGGACAGGGAATCAACCGTGGCTACACCTTC.

This clone was counted once. The rearrangement links TRBV23-1 to TRBJ2-2; 7 bases line up with TRBD1. TRBV23-1 is designated an ORF whose function remains uncertain. CDR3 length: 14 amino acids. Trimming at V came to 6 bases and at J to 3 bases, leaving 4 bases not matched to a gene. CDR3 residues: CASRATGHTGELFF. CDR3 in DNA: TGCGCCAGCAGAGCGACAGGGCACACCGGGGAGCTGTTTTTT.

The gene calls are TRBV4-1 and TRBJ2-5; tentatively, D is TRBD2 (6 bases). V lost 1 base to trimming and J lost 10 bases, with 13 bases between them. This CDR3 is 13 amino acids long. CDR1 and CDR2 (germline): MGHRA, YSYEKL. CDR3 loop: CASSQAWGLNQYF. The DNA of the CDR3 is TGCGCCAGCAGCCAAGCTTGGGGACTGAACCAGTACTTC.

The chain carries TRBV10-3 and TRBJ2-2; TRBD1 aligns across 9 bases. The CDR3 consists of 14 residues. In germline, CDR1 is ENHRY, CDR2 SYGVKD. Losses at the gene ends were 8 bases for V and 4 bases for J; bases not matched to a gene: 5. In DNA, the CDR3 is TGTGCCATCGGACAGGGGAGTATCACCGGGGAGCTGTTTTTT. The encoded protein is CAIGQGSITGELFF.

The chain links TRBV14 to TRBJ2-7; D remains unclear. The ends were cut back, 1 base at V and 5 bases at J, with 12 bases in the middle. This CDR3 is built from 14 residues. Germline CDR1 is SGHDN and CDR2 is FVKESK. CDR3 DNA: TGTGCCAGCAGCCAAGTTGGGCTGCGGAACGAGCAGTACTTC. Protein product: CASSQVGLRNEQYF. Drawing the rest from reference TRBV14 and TRBJ2-7, the complete variable domain is EAGVTQFPSHSVIEKGQTVTLRCDPISGHDNLYWYRRVMGKEIKFLLHFVKESKQDESGMPNNRFLAERTGGTYSTLKVQPAELEDSGVYFCASSQVGLRNEQYFGPGTRLTVT.

The chain links TRBV30 to TRBJ1-4; 8 bases are a match to TRBD1. The ends lost 7 bases at V and 3 bases at J; junction bases unmatched: 4. Germline CDR1 GTSNPN, CDR2 SVGIG (reference sequence). The CDR3 extends over 13 amino acids. The CDR3 region is CASTGGSNEKLFF. DNA of the CDR3: TGTGCCTCCACAGGGGGATCTAATGAAAAACTGTTTTTT.

The rearrangement links TRBV7-9 to TRBJ2-3; D is unresolved. CDR3 size: 15 residues. V gave up 5 bases and J gave up 3 bases, with 15 bases separating them. The germline CDR1 and CDR2 sequences are SEHNR and FQNEAQ (reference sequence). CDR3 bases: TGTGCCAGCAGCCCTCCTAGGTCTGGTACAGATACGCAGTATTTT. Translation: CASSPPRSGTDTQYF.

The chain joins TRBV27 to TRBJ2-3; 11 bases are shared with TRBD2. The CDR3 contains 20 residues. Germline V gives CDR1 MNHEY, CDR2 SMNVEV (reference sequence). J was trimmed by 4 bases and V by 5 bases; bases with no gene match: 20. The CDR3 region is CASSLQGRGSGRASADTQYF. The CDR3 bases are TGTGCCAGCAGTCTACAGGGGCGGGGTAGCGGGAGGGCCTCGGCAGATACGCAGTATTTT.

The chain carries TRBV7-2 and TRBJ1-2; no clear D. CDR3 length: 13 residues. Per the germline V gene, CDR1 is SGHTA and CDR2 is FQGNSA. Between the trimmed V and J ends, which lost 5 bases and 2 bases, there was a span of 9 bases. The CDR3 nucleotides read TGTGCCAGCAGCAAAGTGGGGAACTATGGCTACACCTTC. Its translation is CASSKVGNYGYTF.

The chain employs TRBV10-3 and TRBJ1-5; TRBD1 aligns across 7 bases. With 2 bases clipped from V and 2 bases from J, the junction kept 6 bases outside the gene matches. The germline V gene has CDR1 ENHRY and CDR2 SYGVKD. The CDR3 contains 16 residues. The CDR3 reads CAISEKDRLGNQPQHF. CDR3 bases: TGTGCCATCAGTGAGAAGGACAGGTTAGGCAATCAGCCCCAGCATTTT.

The V and J genes are TRBV30 and TRBJ2-1; 8 positions agree with TRBD1. The CDR3 has 15 residues. Per the germline V gene, CDR1 is GTSNPN and CDR2 is SVGIG (reference sequence). The J segment lost 0 bases and the V segment lost 7 bases, leaving 8 bases of the junction unmatched. This CDR3 is CASGDRYRSYNEQFF. CDR3 DNA sequence: TGTGCCTCGGGGGACAGGTACCGCTCCTACAATGAGCAGTTCTTC. The full variable domain, its missing parts supplied by reference TRBV30 and TRBJ2-1, is SQTIHQWPATLVQPVGSPLSLECTVEGTSNPNLYWYRQAAGRGLQLLFYSVGIGQISSEVPQNLSASRPQDRQFILSSKKLLLSDSGFYLCASGDRYRSYNEQFFGPGTRLTVL.

V is TRBV2 and J is TRBJ1-1; D gene uncertain. The V gene lost 4 bases and the J gene lost 1 base, with 4 bases spanning the gap. The CDR3 is 12 amino acids. CDR1 SNHLY and CDR2 FYNNEI come from the germline V gene. DNA for the CDR3: TGTGCCAGCAGTGGAGCGAACACTGAAGCTTTCTTT. Translation gives CASSGANTEAFF.

This clone was seen only a few times. The CDR3 DNA follows: TGTGCCAGCAGCGGACAGGCCTACGAGCAGTACTTC. The encoded protein is CASSGQAYEQYF. The chain uses TRBV2 and TRBJ2-7; TRBD1 matches 7 bases. Germline-derived CDR1 and CDR2 are SNHLY and FYNNEI. V shed 6 bases, J shed 2 bases, and the junction held 1 base outside the gene matches. This CDR3 has 12 residues.